This T cell receptor (beta chain) was obtained from a study of blood T cell repertoires in COVID-19. Study at large: The United States, Italy and Spain were the sources of the acute and convalescent COVID-19 samples.

Profiled with immunoSEQ multiplex PCR; TCRdb holds only in-frame clones, not every one. The sample shows about 140,000 clones, approximately 88% of them seen only once. CDR1 is SGHTA and CDR2 is FQGNSA in the germline V gene. The CDR3 has 17 amino acids. The V segment lost 5 bases and the J segment 0 bases; nucleotides outside the gene matches: 6. The sequencing sample was made of peripheral blood. The chain has TRBV7-2 and TRBJ2-1, with TRBD2 identical over 11 bases. This receptor was obtained from a man aged 55 to 70 with active or convalescent COVID-19. The CDR3 nucleotides are TGTGCCAGCAGCCAGACTAGCGGGATTAGCTCCTACAATGAGCAGTTCTTC. Translated, it gives CASSQTSGISSYNEQFF.